Shown below are 29 T cell receptor beta chains from a single sample sequenced in a study of blood T cell repertoires in COVID-19. TCRdb keeps only in-frame clones here, not all; method: immunoSEQ multiplex PCR. Of approximately 170,000 clones listed, roughly four fifths were seen once; the top ten hold roughly 1.9%. The sample taken for sequencing was peripheral blood. Receptor source: a woman over 75 with acute or convalescent COVID-19.

This rearrangement joins TRBV19 to TRBJ1-1; possibly TRBD1 for D (5 bases). The CDR3 sequence is 18 residues long. Germline CDR1 and CDR2: LNHDA and SQIVND (reference sequence). V was pared by 3 bases and J by 7 bases, with 27 bases between. The CDR3 loop reads CASSISVAGRASRFEAFF. In DNA form, the CDR3 reads TGTGCCAGTAGTATCTCCGTGGCAGGGCGAGCCAGTAGATTTGAAGCTTTCTTT.

V gene TRBV7-2 combines with J gene TRBJ2-1; D not resolved. CDR1 SGHTA and CDR2 FQGNSA come from the germline V gene. CDR3 length: 12 residues. The germline V and J ends were trimmed by 1 base and 6 bases, with 4 bases remaining between them. This chain's CDR3 is CASSLVSNEQFF. The DNA for the CDR3 is TGTGCCAGCAGCTTAGTCAGCAATGAGCAGTTCTTC. Drawing the rest from reference TRBV7-2 and TRBJ2-1, the complete variable domain is GAGVSQSPSNKVTEKGKDVELRCDPISGHTALYWYRQSLGQGLEFLIYFQGNSAPDKSGLPSDRFSAERTGGSVSTLTIQRTQQEDSAVYLCASSLVSNEQFFGPGTRLTVL.

The chain recombines TRBV7-2 with TRBJ1-1; D is perhaps TRBD1 (5 bases). The V gene lost 5 bases and the J gene lost 5 bases, with 18 bases spanning the gap. This CDR3 spans 15 amino acids. The germline V gene has CDR1 SGHTA and CDR2 FQGNSA. The DNA of the CDR3 is TGTGCCAGCAGCCTACTGGGGTTCCCAGGGACTGAAGCTTTCTTT. This codes for CASSLLGFPGTEAFF.

The gene calls are TRBV2 and TRBJ1-5; TRBD1 matches at 7 bases. The V and J ends lost 5 bases and 6 bases, in that order; junction bases with no gene match: 4. The CDR3 is 13 residues long. In germline, CDR1 is SNHLY, CDR2 FYNNEI. The DNA of the CDR3 is TGTGCCAGCAGTACAGGGGAAGGTCAGCCCCAGCATTTT. Encoded protein: CASSTGEGQPQHF.

This chain's CDR3 is CASSPIVDTEAFF. The CDR3 nucleotides read TGTGCCAGCAGTCCGATAGTAGACACTGAAGCTTTCTTT. This chain links TRBV6-5 with TRBJ1-1; D remains unclear. Trimming left V 5 bases short and J 3 bases short, with 10 bases between. The germline gives CDR1 MNHEY, CDR2 SVGAGI. This CDR3 is built from 13 residues.

The chain uses TRBV5-6 and TRBJ1-2; no reliable D call. The CDR3 has 15 amino acids. Germline V lookup: CDR1 SGHDT, CDR2 YYEEEE. The V gene lost 1 base and the J gene lost 0 bases, with 10 bases spanning the gap. CDR3 in amino acids: CASSLYLVSNYGYTF. As DNA, the CDR3 is TGTGCCAGCAGCTTGTATTTAGTATCTAACTATGGCTACACCTTC.

The rearrangement links TRBV30 to TRBJ2-7; D is uncertain. This CDR3 contains 12 residues. Germline V CDR1 and CDR2: GTSNPN, SVGIG (reference sequence). The V end lost 0 bases, the J end lost 4 bases, and 7 bases lay between the germline ends. This CDR3 reads CAWSVLMYEQYF. The DNA of the CDR3 is TGTGCCTGGAGTGTACTTATGTACGAGCAGTACTTC. The entire variable domain, with the rest obtained from reference TRBV30 and TRBJ2-7, is as follows: SQTIHQWPATLVQPVGSPLSLECTVEGTSNPNLYWYRQAAGRGLQLLFYSVGIGQISSEVPQNLSASRPQDRQFILSSKKLLLSDSGFYLCAWSVLMYEQYFGPGTRLTVT.

This clone was picked up a small number of times. The chain uses TRBV6-2 or TRBV6-3 and TRBJ1-3; no reliable D call. Deletions cut 2 bases from V and 0 bases from J, with 11 bases between. The CDR3 totals 16 residues. CDR1 and CDR2 (germline): MNHEY, SVGEGT. DNA for the CDR3: TGTGCCAGCAGTTACGAGGGAACGTCCTCTGGAAACACCATATATTTT. Residues: CASSYEGTSSGNTIYF.

This chain connects TRBV4-1 to TRBJ2-7, with TRBD2 matching 11 bases. The CDR3 covers 16 residues. Per the germline V gene, CDR1 is MGHRA and CDR2 is YSYEKL. V was pared by 4 bases and J by 2 bases, with 7 bases of the junction left unmatched. DNA for the CDR3: TGCGCCAGCAGCCCAGGGACTAGCGGATACACCTACGAGCAGTACTTC. Translation gives CASSPGTSGYTYEQYF.

The chain is built from TRBV6-5 and TRBJ2-7; 7 bases fit TRBD1. Germline V gives CDR1 MNHEY, CDR2 SVGAGI. V dropped 6 bases and J dropped 7; count of bases not matched to a gene: 15. This CDR3 spans 15 amino acids. CDR3 protein: CASSRVGTALAEQYF. For the CDR3, the DNA is TGTGCCAGCAGCCGGGTGGGGACAGCCTTGGCGGAGCAGTACTTC.

The V gene is TRBV7-2, the J gene TRBJ2-6; TRBD2 is a possible D gene (6 bases). V dropped 6 bases and J dropped 4 bases, with 19 bases sitting between them. Germline V CDR1 and CDR2: SGHTA, FQGNSA. The CDR3 loop spans 17 amino acids. In DNA form, the CDR3 reads TGTGCCAGCAGGGCCGACGGGGAGGCCCTGGGGGCCAACGTCCTGACTTTC. It translates to CASRADGEALGANVLTF.

The table lists this clone with a few counts. This chain links TRBV5-1 with TRBJ2-7; a possible D gene is TRBD1 (6 bases). Trimming stripped 1 base from V and 5 bases from J, with 28 bases between. Germline-derived CDR1 and CDR2 are SGHRS and YFSETQ. CDR3 length equals 19 residues. The CDR3 loop reads CASSLYRSGVSLRIDEQYF. The CDR3 DNA sequence: TGCGCCAGCAGCTTGTATCGGTCAGGGGTGTCTCTCCGCATAGACGAGCAGTACTTC.

The V call is TRBV7-3, the J call TRBJ1-1; D perhaps matches TRBD1 (5 bases). The germline gives CDR1 SGHTA, CDR2 FQGTGA. The CDR3 is 16 amino acids. The V end was cut by 1 base, the J end by 4 bases, with 16 bases between. DNA of the CDR3: TGTGCCAGCAGCTTAAATCCGACAGTAAGGGGCACTGAAGCTTTCTTT. Translated: CASSLNPTVRGTEAFF.

The chain couples TRBV6-5 to TRBJ1-4; weak D call: TRBD1 (6 bases). V dropped 6 bases and J dropped 8 bases, with 13 bases sitting between them. Germline V CDR1 and CDR2: MNHEY, SVGAGI. The CDR3 runs to 13 residues. CDR3 DNA sequence: TGTGCCAGCAGGATAACAGGGCAGGAAAAACTGTTTTTT. It yields the protein CASRITGQEKLFF.

This chain links TRBV4-3 with TRBJ1-1; perhaps TRBD1 as D (5 bases). The V end was cut by 0 bases, the J end by 8 bases, with 10 bases between. CDR1 is LGHNA, CDR2 YSLEER, per germline. The CDR3 contains 13 residues. The CDR3 is CASSQDLNREAFF. CDR3 DNA sequence: TGCGCCAGCAGCCAAGATCTAAACAGGGAAGCTTTCTTT.

The chain combines TRBV6-6 with TRBJ1-5; no reliable D call. V lost 8 bases and J lost 4, with 9 bases in between. There are 12 residues in the CDR3. Germline CDR1 reads MNHNY; CDR2 reads SVGAGI (reference sequence). The DNA for the CDR3 is TGTGCCAGCTTTAATCCTAATCAGCCCCAGCATTTT. Its translation: CASFNPNQPQHF.

This chain connects TRBV7-9 to TRBJ2-7; 13 bases fit TRBD2. With 7 bases clipped from V and 3 bases from J, the junction kept 3 bases outside the gene matches. The germline V gene has CDR1 SEHNR and CDR2 FQNEAQ (reference sequence). The CDR3 totals 14 residues. The CDR3 is CASTRLAGGYEQYF. The CDR3 DNA reads TGTGCCAGCACCCGACTAGCGGGAGGCTACGAGCAGTACTTC.

The V call is TRBV7-9, the J call TRBJ1-3; 11 bases line up with TRBD1. The CDR3 covers 14 residues. CDR1 and CDR2 (germline): SEHNR, FQNEAQ (reference sequence). Trimming cost V 5 bases and J 8 bases; bases outside gene matches: 5. CDR3 sequence reads: CASSEDRGRDTIYF. In DNA form, the CDR3 reads TGTGCCAGCAGCGAGGACAGGGGGCGCGACACCATATATTTT.

The chain uses TRBV4-3 and TRBJ2-1; TRBD2 matches at 8 bases. V trimming: 1 base; J trimming: 4 bases; junction bases outside the gene matches: 3. This CDR3 region has 15 residues. The germline CDR1 and CDR2 sequences are LGHNA and YSLEER. CDR3 loop: CASSQGGGWYNEQFF. CDR3 DNA: TGCGCCAGCAGCCAAGGCGGGGGGTGGTACAATGAGCAGTTCTTC.

The chain employs TRBV6-5 and TRBJ1-1; unclear D gene. Trimming cost V 0 bases and J 4 bases, with 9 bases left between them. Germline CDR1 is MNHEY and CDR2 is SVGAGI. The CDR3 consists of 14 residues. For the CDR3, the DNA is TGTGCCAGCAGTTACTCATCAGGATCCACTGAAGCTTTCTTT. It is translated as CASSYSSGSTEAFF.

V is TRBV5-4 and J is TRBJ1-1; the match to TRBD1 covers 11 bases. V dropped 0 bases and J dropped 1; count of bases not matched to a gene: 5. Looked up from germline, CDR1 is SGHNT and CDR2 is YYREEE (reference sequence). The CDR3 covers 17 residues. Written as DNA, the CDR3 is TGTGCCAGCAGCTTGGATGGGACAGGGGGAGGGAACACTGAAGCTTTCTTT. This gives the protein CASSLDGTGGGNTEAFF.

About this clone: Mismatch with germline at one junction end may stem from a read error. V is TRBV20-1 and J is TRBJ2-3; TRBD2 matches at 12 bases. The CDR3 sequence is 11 residues long. Germline assignment: CDR1 DFQATT and CDR2 SNEGSKA (reference sequence). This chain's CDR3 is CSARTSGSNSF. The DNA of the CDR3 is TGCAGTGCTAGGACTAGCGGGAGCAATTCCTTT.

The gene calls are TRBV27 and TRBJ2-3; 14 positions match TRBD2. The CDR3 runs 18 residues. CDR1 MNHEY and CDR2 SMNVEV come from the germline V gene (reference sequence). After removal of 6 bases from V and 0 bases from J, the junction contained 8 bases not matched to a gene. CDR3 region: CASSPRTSGGLSTDTQYF. The CDR3 DNA reads TGTGCCAGCAGCCCCCGGACTAGCGGGGGGCTGAGCACAGATACGCAGTATTTT.

The chain recombines TRBV12-5 with TRBJ1-5; D is possibly TRBD1 (5 bases). The CDR3 is made up of 17 amino acids. CDR1 is LGHNT, CDR2 FRNRAP, per germline. V lost 0 bases, J lost 6 bases, and 18 bases lay in between. The CDR3 DNA follows: TGTGCTAGTGGTTTGGTACCGATGGGGCAAAGGGGTCAGCCCCAGCATTTT. Translating it yields CASGLVPMGQRGQPQHF. The variable domain in full, completed from reference TRBV12-5 and TRBJ1-5, reads DARVTQTPRHKVTEMGQEVTMRCQPILGHNTVFWYRQTMMQGLELLAYFRNRAPLDDSGMPKDRFSAEMPDATLATLKIQPSEPRDSAVYFCASGLVPMGQRGQPQHFGDGTRLSIL.

The rearrangement uses TRBV2 and TRBJ1-5; perhaps TRBD1 as D (6 bases). Germline assignment: CDR1 SNHLY and CDR2 FYNNEI. The CDR3 runs to 14 residues. V was clipped by 2 bases and J by 10 bases, with 15 bases between them. CDR3 nucleotide sequence: TGTGCCAGCAGTGAACTGACAGGCGTAGACCCCCAGCATTTT. Translating it yields CASSELTGVDPQHF.

About this clone itself: Lacking the conserved final phenylalanine or tryptophan, this CDR3 likely reflects a read error. The V and J genes are TRBV19 and TRBJ1-2, with a possible D match to TRBD1 (5 bases). Germline CDR1 reads LNHDA; CDR2 reads SQIVND (reference sequence). CDR3 size: 13 residues. V was cut by 1 base and J by 4 bases, with 7 bases left in between. The CDR3 spells CASSIGQTYGYTS. In DNA form, the CDR3 reads TGTGCCAGTAGTATAGGACAGACCTATGGCTACACCTCC.

DNA of the CDR3: TGTGCCAGCAGTTACTCGACAGATTTCTATGGCTACACCTTC. Translation gives CASSYSTDFYGYTF. This chain joins TRBV6-5 and TRBJ1-2; perhaps TRBD1 as D (5 bases). Per the germline V gene, CDR1 is MNHEY and CDR2 is SVGAGI. Trimming left V 0 bases short and J 4 bases short, with 9 bases between. This CDR3 contains 14 residues.

This chain links TRBV30 with TRBJ2-3, with D tentatively TRBD2 (6 bases). The CDR3 has 14 amino acids. Trimming shortened V by 4 bases and J by 4 bases, and 15 bases separated the two germline ends. CDR1 GTSNPN and CDR2 SVGIG come from the germline V gene (reference sequence). CDR3 sequence: CAWIKGTLADTQYF. CDR3 nucleotides: TGTGCCTGGATAAAAGGGACTCTAGCAGATACGCAGTATTTT.

This clone showed up just a few times. This sequence joins TRBV19 and TRBJ2-3; D is undetermined. CDR3 length equals 13 residues. Per the germline V gene, CDR1 is LNHDA and CDR2 is SQIVND (reference sequence). With 3 bases removed from V and 5 bases from J, the gap between germline ends came to 9 bases. The CDR3 bases are TGTGCCAGTAGTATTGGCAGACTAGATACGCAGTATTTT. It specifies CASSIGRLDTQYF.